This T cell receptor beta chain was sequenced during a study of preoperative IRX-2 immunotherapy in early breast cancer. Treatment described: preoperative locoregional IRX-2 cytokine immunotherapy. Preoperative locoregional IRX-2 cytokine immunotherapy was tested in the phase Ib source study. CDR3 length: 16 amino acids. Germline V lookup: CDR1 LGHNA, CDR2 YNFKEQ. V lost 5 bases, J lost 10 bases, and 21 bases lay in between. Here immunoSEQ multiplex PCR was the method, and the copy in TCRdb shows in-frame clones only, minus some. The repertoire holds about 98,000 clones, about nine tenths seen once, with about 2.1% in the top ten.

The receptor was isolated from a human donor with breast cancer. This material consisted of tumor tissue, taken after IRX-2 immunotherapy. V gene TRBV4-2 combines with J gene TRBJ1-6; D is possibly TRBD1 (6 bases). CDR3 region: CASSATSTGTRSPLHF. The CDR3 nucleotides read TGTGCCAGCAGCGCTACCTCCACAGGGACAAGATCACCCCTCCACTTT.